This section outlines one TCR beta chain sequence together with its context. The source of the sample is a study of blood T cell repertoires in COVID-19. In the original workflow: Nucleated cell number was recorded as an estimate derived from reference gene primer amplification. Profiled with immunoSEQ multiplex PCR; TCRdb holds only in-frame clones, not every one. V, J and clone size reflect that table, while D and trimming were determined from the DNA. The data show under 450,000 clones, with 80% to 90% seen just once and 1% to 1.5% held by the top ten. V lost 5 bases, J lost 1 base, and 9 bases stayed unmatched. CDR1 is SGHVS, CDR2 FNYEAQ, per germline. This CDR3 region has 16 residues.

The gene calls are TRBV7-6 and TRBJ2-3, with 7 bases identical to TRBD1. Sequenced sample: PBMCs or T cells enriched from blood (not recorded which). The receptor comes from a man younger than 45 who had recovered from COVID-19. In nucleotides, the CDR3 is TGTGCCAGCAGCAGACAACGGACAGGCGGCACAGATACGCAGTATTTT. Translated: CASSRQRTGGTDTQYF.